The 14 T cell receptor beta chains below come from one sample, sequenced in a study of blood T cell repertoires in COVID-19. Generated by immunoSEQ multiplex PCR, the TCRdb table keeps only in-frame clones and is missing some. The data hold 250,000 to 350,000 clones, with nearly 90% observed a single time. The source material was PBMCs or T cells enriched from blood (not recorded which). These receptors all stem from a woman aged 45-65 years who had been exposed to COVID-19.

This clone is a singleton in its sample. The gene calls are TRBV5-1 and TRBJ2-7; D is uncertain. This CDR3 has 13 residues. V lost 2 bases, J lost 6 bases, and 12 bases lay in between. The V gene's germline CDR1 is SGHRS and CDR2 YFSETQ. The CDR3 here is CASSFSPSSEQYF. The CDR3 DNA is TGCGCCAGCAGCTTTTCTCCTTCCAGCGAGCAGTACTTC. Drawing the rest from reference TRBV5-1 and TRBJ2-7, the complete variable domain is KAGVTQTPRYLIKTRGQQVTLSCSPISGHRSVSWYQQTPGQGLQFLFEYFSETQRNKGNFPGRFSGRQFSNSRSEMNVSTLELGDSALYLCASSFSPSSEQYFGPGTRLTVT.

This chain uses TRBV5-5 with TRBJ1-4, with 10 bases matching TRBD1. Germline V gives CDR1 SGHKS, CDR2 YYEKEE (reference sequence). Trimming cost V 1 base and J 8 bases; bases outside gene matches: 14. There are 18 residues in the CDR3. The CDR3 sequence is CASSLTRGTGETREKLFF. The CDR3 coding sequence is TGTGCCAGCAGCTTGACCAGAGGGACAGGGGAAACGCGAGAAAAACTGTTTTTT.

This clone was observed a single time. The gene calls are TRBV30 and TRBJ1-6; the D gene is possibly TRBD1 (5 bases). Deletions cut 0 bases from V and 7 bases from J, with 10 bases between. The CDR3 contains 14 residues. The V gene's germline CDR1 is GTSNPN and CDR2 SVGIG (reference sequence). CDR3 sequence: CAWSVPGINSPLHF. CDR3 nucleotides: TGTGCCTGGAGTGTACCAGGGATCAATTCACCCCTCCACTTT. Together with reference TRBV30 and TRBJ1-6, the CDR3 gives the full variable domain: SQTIHQWPATLVQPVGSPLSLECTVEGTSNPNLYWYRQAAGRGLQLLFYSVGIGQISSEVPQNLSASRPQDRQFILSSKKLLLSDSGFYLCAWSVPGINSPLHFGNGTRLTVT.

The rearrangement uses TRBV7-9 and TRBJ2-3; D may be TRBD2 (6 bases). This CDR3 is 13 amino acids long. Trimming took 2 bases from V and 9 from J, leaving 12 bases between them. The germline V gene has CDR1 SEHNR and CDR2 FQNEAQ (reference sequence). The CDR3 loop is CASSLQSGRTQYF. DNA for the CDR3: TGTGCCAGCAGCTTACAATCTGGGAGGACGCAGTATTTT.

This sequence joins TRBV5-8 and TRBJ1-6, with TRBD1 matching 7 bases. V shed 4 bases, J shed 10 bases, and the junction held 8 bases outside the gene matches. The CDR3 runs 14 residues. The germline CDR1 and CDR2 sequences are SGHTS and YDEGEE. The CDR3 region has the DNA TGTGCCAGCAGCCTGACCGGGACAGAATCACCCCTCCACTTT. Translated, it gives CASSLTGTESPLHF.

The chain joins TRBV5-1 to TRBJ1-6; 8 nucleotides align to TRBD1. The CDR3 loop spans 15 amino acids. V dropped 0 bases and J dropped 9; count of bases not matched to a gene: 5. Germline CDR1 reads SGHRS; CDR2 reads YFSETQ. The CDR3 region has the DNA TGCGCCAGCAGCTTGGTGACAGGGGAGGGTTCACCCCTCCACTTT. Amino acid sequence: CASSLVTGEGSPLHF.

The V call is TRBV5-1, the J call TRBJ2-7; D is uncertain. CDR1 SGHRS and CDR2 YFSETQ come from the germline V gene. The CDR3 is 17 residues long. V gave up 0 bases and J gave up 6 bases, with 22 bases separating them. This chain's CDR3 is CASSLAVWLGELCEQYF. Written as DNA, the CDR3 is TGCGCCAGCAGCTTGGCAGTATGGCTCGGAGAGTTGTGCGAGCAGTACTTC.

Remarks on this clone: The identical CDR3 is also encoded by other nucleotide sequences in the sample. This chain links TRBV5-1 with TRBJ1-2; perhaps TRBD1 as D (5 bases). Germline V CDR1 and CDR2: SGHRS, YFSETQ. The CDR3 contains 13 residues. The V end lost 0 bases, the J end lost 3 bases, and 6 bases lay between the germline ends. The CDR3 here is CASSLAGDYGYTF. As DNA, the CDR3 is TGCGCCAGCAGCTTGGCGGGGGACTATGGCTACACCTTC.

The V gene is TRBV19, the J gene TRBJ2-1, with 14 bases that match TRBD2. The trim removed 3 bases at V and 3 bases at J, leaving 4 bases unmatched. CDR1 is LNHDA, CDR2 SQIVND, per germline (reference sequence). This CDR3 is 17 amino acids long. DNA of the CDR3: TGTGCCAGTAGTATGACTAGCGGGGGGGCGAACTACAATGAGCAGTTCTTC. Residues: CASSMTSGGANYNEQFF. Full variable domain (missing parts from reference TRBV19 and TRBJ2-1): DGGITQSPKYLFRKEGQNVTLSCEQNLNHDAMYWYRQDPGQGLRLIYYSQIVNDFQKGDIAEGYSVSREKKESFPLTVTSAQKNPTAFYLCASSMTSGGANYNEQFFGPGTRLTVL.

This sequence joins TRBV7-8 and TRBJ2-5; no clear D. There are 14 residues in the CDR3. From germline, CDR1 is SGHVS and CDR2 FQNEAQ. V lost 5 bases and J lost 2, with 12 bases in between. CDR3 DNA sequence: TGTGCCAGCAGCCCTTTGGCCCAACAAGAGACCCAGTACTTC. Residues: CASSPLAQQETQYF.

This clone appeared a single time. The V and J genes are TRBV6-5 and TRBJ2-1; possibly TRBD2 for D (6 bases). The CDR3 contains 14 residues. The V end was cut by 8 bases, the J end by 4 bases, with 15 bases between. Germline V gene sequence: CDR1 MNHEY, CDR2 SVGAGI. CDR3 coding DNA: TGTGCCAGCCGACCTTCCGGGACTTACAATGAGCAGTTCTTC. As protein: CASRPSGTYNEQFF.

CDR3 sequence: CASSLAPDGYTF. The CDR3 DNA is TGTGCCAGCAGCTTAGCGCCAGATGGCTACACCTTC. V is TRBV7-2 and J is TRBJ1-2; D remains ambiguous. CDR1 and CDR2 (germline): SGHTA, FQGNSA. The CDR3 has 12 amino acids. V lost 0 bases and J lost 6, with 5 bases in between.

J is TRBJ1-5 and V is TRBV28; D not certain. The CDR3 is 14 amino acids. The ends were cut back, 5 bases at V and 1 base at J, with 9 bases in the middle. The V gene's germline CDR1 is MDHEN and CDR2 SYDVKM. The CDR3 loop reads CASSPLVSNQPQHF. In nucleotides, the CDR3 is TGTGCCAGCAGTCCGCTAGTAAGCAATCAGCCCCAGCATTTT.

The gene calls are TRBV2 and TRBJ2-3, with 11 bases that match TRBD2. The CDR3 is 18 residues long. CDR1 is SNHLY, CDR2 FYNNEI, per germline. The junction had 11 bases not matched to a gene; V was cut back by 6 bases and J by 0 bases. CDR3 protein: CASSSASSGGPSTDTQYF. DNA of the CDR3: TGTGCCAGCAGCTCCGCCTCTAGCGGGGGGCCAAGCACAGATACGCAGTATTTT.